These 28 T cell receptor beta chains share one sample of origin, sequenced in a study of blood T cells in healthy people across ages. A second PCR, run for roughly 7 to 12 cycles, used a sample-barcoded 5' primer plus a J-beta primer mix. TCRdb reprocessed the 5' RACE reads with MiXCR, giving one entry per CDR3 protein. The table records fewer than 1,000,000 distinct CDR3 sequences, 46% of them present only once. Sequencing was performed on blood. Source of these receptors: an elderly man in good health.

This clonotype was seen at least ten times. The CDR3 spells CASQRAITYEQYF. The CDR3 DNA is TGTGCCAGTCAGAGGGCCATAACCTACGAGCAGTACTTC. V usage is TRBV12-3 or TRBV12-4 and J usage is TRBJ2-7; D might be TRBD2 (5 bases). This CDR3 contains 13 residues. V dropped 9 bases and J dropped 2 bases, with 14 bases sitting between them.

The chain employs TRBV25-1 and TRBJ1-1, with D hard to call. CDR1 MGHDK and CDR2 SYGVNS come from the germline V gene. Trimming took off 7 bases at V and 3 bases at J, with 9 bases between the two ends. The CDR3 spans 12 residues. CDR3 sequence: CASKDTHTEAFF. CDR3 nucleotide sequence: TGTGCCAGCAAAGACACGCACACTGAAGCTTTCTTT. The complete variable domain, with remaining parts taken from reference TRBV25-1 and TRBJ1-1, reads EADIYQTPRYLVIGTGKKITLECSQTMGHDKMYWYQQDPGMELHLIHYSYGVNSTEKGDLSSESTVSRIRTEHFPLTLESARPSHTSQYLCASKDTHTEAFFGQGTRLTVV.

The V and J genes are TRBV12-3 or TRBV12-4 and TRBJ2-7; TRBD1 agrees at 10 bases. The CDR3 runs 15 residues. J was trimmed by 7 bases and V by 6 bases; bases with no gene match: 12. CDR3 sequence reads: CASSPRQGARDEQYF. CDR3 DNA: TGTGCCAGCAGCCCCCGACAGGGGGCTCGGGATGAGCAGTACTTC.

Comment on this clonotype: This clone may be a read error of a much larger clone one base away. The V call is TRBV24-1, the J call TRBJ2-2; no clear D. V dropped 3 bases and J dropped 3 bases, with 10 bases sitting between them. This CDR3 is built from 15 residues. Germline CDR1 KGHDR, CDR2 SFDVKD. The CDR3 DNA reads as TGTGCCACCAGTGATGTGGCGGTAGACACCGGGGAGCTGTTTTTT. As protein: CATSDVAVDTGELFF.

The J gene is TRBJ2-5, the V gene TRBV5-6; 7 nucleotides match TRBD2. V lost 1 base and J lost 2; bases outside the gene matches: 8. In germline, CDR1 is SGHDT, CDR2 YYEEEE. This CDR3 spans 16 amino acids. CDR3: CASSLRASGLQETQYF. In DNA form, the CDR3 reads TGTGCCAGCAGCTTGCGGGCTAGCGGATTGCAAGAGACCCAGTACTTC.

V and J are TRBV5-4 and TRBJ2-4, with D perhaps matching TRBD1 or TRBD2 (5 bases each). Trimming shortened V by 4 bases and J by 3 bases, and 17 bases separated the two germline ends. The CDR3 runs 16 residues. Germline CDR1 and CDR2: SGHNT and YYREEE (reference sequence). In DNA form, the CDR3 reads TGTGCCAGCAGCGAGCCGGGACGGAACATCAAAAACATTCAGTACTTC. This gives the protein CASSEPGRNIKNIQYF.

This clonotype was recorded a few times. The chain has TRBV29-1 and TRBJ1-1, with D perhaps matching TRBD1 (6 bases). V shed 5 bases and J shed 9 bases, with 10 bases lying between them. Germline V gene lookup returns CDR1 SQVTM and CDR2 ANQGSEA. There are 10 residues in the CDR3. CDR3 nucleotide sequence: TGCAGCGTTCGTACAGGGAAAGCTTTCTTT. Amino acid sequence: CSVRTGKAFF.

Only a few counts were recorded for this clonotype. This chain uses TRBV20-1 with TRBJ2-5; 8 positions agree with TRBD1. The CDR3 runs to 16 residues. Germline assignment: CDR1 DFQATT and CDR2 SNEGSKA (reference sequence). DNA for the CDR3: TGCGCCTCAACCGGGACAGGCCAATTTGTACCAAAGACCCAGTACTTC. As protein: CASTGTGQFVPKTQYF.

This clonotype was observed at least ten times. The CDR3 region is CASSLWASSYNEQFF. CDR3 nucleotides: TGTGCCAGCAGCTTATGGGCCAGCTCCTACAATGAGCAGTTCTTC. The rearrangement links TRBV7-2 to TRBJ2-1; D unresolved. From germline, CDR1 is SGHTA and CDR2 FQGNSA. CDR3 length: 15 amino acids. The germline V and J ends were trimmed by 2 bases and 0 bases, with 8 bases remaining between them.

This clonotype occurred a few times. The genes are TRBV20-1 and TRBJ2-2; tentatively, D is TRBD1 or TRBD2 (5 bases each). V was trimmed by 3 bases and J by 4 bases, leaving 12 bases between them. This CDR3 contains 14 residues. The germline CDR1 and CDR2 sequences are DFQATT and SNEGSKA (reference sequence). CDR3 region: CSASRAGSTGELFF. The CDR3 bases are TGCAGTGCTAGCAGGGCTGGGAGCACCGGGGAGCTGTTTTTT.

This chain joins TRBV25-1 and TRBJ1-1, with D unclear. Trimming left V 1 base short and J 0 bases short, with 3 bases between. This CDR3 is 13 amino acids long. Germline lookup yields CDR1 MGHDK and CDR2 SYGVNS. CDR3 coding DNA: TGTGCCAGCAGTGAATTGGTGAACACTGAAGCTTTCTTT. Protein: CASSELVNTEAFF.

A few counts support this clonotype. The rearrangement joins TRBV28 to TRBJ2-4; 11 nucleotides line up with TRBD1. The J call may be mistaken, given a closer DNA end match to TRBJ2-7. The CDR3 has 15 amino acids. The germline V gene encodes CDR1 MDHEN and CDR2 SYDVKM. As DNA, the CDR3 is TGTGCCAGCAGGCTACGGGACAGGGGGTTCTACGAGCAGTACTTC. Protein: CASRLRDRGFYEQYF.

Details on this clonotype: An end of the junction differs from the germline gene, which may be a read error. The CDR3 bases are TGTGTCACCAGCAGACTAAGGGGTCCTGGCACAGATACGCAGTATTTT. Its protein product is CVTSRLRGPGTDTQYF. The V call is TRBV15, the J call TRBJ2-3; D is perhaps TRBD1 or TRBD2 (5 bases each). CDR1 is LNHNV and CDR2 is YYDKDF in the germline V gene (reference sequence). The length of the CDR3 is 16 residues. Full variable domain (remainder filled in from reference TRBV15 and TRBJ2-3): DAMVIQNPRYQVTQFGKPVTLSCSQTLNHNVMYWYQQKSSQAPKLLFHYYDKDFNNEADTPDNFQSRRPNTSFCFLDIRSPGLGDTAMYLCVTSRLRGPGTDTQYFGPGTRLTVL.

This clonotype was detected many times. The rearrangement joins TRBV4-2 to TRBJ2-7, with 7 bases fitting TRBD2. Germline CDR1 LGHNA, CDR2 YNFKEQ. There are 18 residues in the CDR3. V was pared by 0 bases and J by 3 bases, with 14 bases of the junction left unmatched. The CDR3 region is CASSQDLDSDGGSYEQYF. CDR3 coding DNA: TGTGCCAGCAGCCAAGATCTAGATTCGGACGGCGGGAGCTACGAGCAGTACTTC.

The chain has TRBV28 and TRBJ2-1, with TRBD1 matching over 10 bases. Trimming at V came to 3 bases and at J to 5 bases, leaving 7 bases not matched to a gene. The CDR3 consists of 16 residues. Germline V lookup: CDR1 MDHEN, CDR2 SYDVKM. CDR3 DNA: TGTGCCAGCAGTTTTCGGGACAGGGGTTTACACAATGAGCAGTTCTTC. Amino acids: CASSFRDRGLHNEQFF.

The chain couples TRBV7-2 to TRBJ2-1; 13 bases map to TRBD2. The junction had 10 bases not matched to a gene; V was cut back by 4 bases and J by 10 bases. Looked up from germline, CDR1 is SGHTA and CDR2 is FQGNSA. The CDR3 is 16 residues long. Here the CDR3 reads CASSSRLAGGLGEQFF. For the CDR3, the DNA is TGTGCCAGCAGCTCCCGACTAGCGGGAGGTTTAGGGGAGCAGTTCTTC.

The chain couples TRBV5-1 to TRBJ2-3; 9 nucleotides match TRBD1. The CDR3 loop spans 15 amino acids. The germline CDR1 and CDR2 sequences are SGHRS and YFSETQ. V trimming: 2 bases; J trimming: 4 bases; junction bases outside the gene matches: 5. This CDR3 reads CASSLLGQGPDTQYF. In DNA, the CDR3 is TGCGCCAGCAGCTTACTCGGACAGGGGCCAGATACGCAGTATTTT. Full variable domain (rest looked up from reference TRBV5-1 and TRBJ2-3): KAGVTQTPRYLIKTRGQQVTLSCSPISGHRSVSWYQQTPGQGLQFLFEYFSETQRNKGNFPGRFSGRQFSNSRSEMNVSTLELGDSALYLCASSLLGQGPDTQYFGPGTRLTVL.

CDR3 protein: CASSLRTGSGDQPQHF. In DNA form, the CDR3 reads TGTGCCAGCTCACTTAGGACAGGGTCTGGCGATCAGCCCCAGCATTTT. This rearrangement joins TRBV18 to TRBJ1-5; 8 bases align to TRBD1. The length of the CDR3 is 16 residues. The germline V gene has CDR1 KGHSH and CDR2 LQKENI. V lost 4 bases, J lost 5 bases, and 10 bases stayed unmatched.

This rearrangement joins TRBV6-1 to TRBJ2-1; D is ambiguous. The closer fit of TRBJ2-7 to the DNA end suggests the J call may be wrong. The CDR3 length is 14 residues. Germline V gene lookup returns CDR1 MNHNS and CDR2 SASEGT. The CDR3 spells CASSSKYSYNEQYF. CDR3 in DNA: TGTGCCAGCAGTTCGAAATACTCCTACAATGAGCAGTACTTC.

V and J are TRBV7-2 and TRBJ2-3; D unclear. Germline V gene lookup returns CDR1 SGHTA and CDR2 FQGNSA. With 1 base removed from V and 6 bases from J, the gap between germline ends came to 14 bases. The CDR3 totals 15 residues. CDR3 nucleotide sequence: TGTGCCAGCAGCTTAGACGGCCAAAAGTGGGATACGCAGTATTTT. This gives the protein CASSLDGQKWDTQYF.

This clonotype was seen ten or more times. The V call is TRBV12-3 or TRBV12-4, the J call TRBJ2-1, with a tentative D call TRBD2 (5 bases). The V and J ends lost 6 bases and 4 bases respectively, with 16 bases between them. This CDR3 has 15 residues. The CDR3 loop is CASSPQSGNYNEQFF. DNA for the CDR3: TGTGCCAGCAGCCCTCAGAGCGGAAATTACAATGAGCAGTTCTTC.

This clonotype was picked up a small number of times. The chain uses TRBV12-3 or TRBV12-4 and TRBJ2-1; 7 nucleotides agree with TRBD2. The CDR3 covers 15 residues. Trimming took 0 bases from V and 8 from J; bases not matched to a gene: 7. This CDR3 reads CASSLAGLPGDEQFF. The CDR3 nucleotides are TGTGCCAGCAGTTTAGCGGGACTACCTGGCGATGAGCAGTTCTTC.

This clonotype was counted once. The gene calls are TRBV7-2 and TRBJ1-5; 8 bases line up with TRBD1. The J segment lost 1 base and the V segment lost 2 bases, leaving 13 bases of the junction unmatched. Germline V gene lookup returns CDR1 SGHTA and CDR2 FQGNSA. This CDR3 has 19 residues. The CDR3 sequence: CASSLKPDRGRISNQPQHF. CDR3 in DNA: TGTGCCAGCAGCTTAAAGCCCGACAGGGGAAGAATAAGCAATCAGCCCCAGCATTTT.

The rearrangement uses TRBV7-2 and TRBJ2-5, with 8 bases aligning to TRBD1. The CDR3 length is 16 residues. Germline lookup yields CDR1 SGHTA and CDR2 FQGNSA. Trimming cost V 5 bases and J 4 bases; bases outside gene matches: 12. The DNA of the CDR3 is TGTGCCAGCAGCACTCCCAGGGGGCAGGTTCTAGAGACCCAGTACTTC. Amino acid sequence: CASSTPRGQVLETQYF.

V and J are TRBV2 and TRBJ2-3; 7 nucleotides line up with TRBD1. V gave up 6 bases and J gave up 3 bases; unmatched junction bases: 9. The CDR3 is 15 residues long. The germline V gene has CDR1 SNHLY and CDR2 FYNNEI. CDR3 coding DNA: TGTGCCAGCAGAGTCCGGGACAGACAGACAGATACGCAGTATTTT. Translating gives CASRVRDRQTDTQYF.

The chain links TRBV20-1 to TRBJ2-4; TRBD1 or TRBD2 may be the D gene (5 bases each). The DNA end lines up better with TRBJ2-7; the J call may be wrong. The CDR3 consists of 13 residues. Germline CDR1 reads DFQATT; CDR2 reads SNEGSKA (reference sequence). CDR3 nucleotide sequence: TGCAGTGCTAAGGCAGGGAGATCCTACGAGCAGTACTTC. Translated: CSAKAGRSYEQYF.

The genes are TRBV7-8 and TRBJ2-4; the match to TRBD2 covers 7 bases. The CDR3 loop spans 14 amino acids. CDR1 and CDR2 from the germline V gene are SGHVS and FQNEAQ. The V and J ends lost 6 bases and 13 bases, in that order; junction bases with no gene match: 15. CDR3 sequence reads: CASSLLAGAKEQYF. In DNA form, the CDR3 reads TGTGCCAGCAGTTTACTGGCGGGAGCAAAAGAGCAGTACTTC.

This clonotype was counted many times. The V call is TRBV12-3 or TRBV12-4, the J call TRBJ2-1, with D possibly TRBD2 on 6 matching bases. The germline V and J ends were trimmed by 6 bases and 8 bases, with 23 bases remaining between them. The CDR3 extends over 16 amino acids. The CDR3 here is CASSLGGLRGEDEQFF. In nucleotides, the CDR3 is TGTGCCAGCAGCTTGGGGGGACTCCGCGGGGAAGATGAGCAGTTCTTC.